This TCR beta chain was documented in a study of cytomegalovirus exposure and HLA in healthy donors. The PCR ran on 60 Vbeta and 13 Jbeta primers. TCRdb's copy holds only in-frame clones and misses some; the assay was immunoSEQ multiplex PCR. Of around 170,000 clones in the sample, around 84% are singletons; the top ten hold over 2%. Germline-derived CDR1 and CDR2 are ENHRY and SYGVKD. The J segment lost 6 bases and the V segment lost 5 bases, leaving 10 bases of the junction unmatched. The CDR3 sequence is 15 residues long. This TCR derives from a woman aged 45 to 65 in good health and CMV-seropositive. The sample was PBMCs. V is TRBV10-3 and J is TRBJ2-7; 10 bases line up with TRBD1. This CDR3 is CAISQGRDRGIEQYF. The CDR3 bases are TGTGCCATCAGTCAGGGCCGGGACAGGGGAATCGAGCAGTACTTC.